These 27 T cell receptor beta chains were sequenced from one sample in a study of T cell changes during pregnancy in multiple sclerosis. TCRdb keeps only in-frame clones here, not all; method: immunoSEQ multiplex PCR. The table has around 40,000 clones, about 90% seen once. Here the sequenced sample was CD4+ T cells from peripheral blood mononuclear cells, taken before pregnancy. All receptors come from a female donor with multiple sclerosis, enrolled in a pregnancy study.

The V and J genes are TRBV2 and TRBJ2-6; D unclear. The length of the CDR3 is 13 residues. Germline CDR1 reads SNHLY; CDR2 reads FYNNEI. Trimming removed 7 bases from V and 0 bases from J, with 4 bases in between. CDR3 nucleotides: TGTGCCAGCACCATCTCTGGGGCCAACGTCCTGACTTTC. The encoded protein is CASTISGANVLTF.

This sequence joins TRBV6-6 and TRBJ2-7, with TRBD2 matching over 7 bases. The trim removed 6 bases at V and 2 bases at J, leaving 10 bases unmatched. This CDR3 contains 15 residues. Germline CDR1 and CDR2: MNHNY and SVGAGI (reference sequence). In DNA form, the CDR3 reads TGTGCCAGCAGCCCTCTAGCGGCACTTACCTACGAGCAGTACTTC. It is translated as CASSPLAALTYEQYF.

V and J are TRBV5-1 and TRBJ1-4; D may be TRBD1 (6 bases). The CDR3 contains 14 residues. Germline CDR1 and CDR2: SGHRS and YFSETQ. V lost 4 bases and J 7 bases, leaving 14 bases between the germline ends. CDR3 sequence (DNA): TGCGCCAGCAGCCAACAGGGTTGGGGTGAAAAACTGTTTTTT. Encoded protein: CASSQQGWGEKLFF.

Details on this clone: One junction end disagrees with the germline gene, perhaps due to a read error. V is TRBV7-7 and J is TRBJ2-3; the D is unclear. The CDR3 totals 15 residues. The V gene's germline CDR1 is SSHAT and CDR2 FNYEAQ (reference sequence). Here the CDR3 DNA reads TGTGCTAGCAGCTTGGGCAGTTCTAGCACAGATACGCAGTATTTT. Amino acid sequence: CASSLGSSSTDTQYF.

The V call is TRBV5-4, the J call TRBJ2-5; D is uncertain. The CDR3 extends over 15 amino acids. Trimming shortened V by 0 bases and J by 0 bases, and 9 bases separated the two germline ends. CDR1 is SGHNT and CDR2 is YYREEE in the germline V gene (reference sequence). The CDR3 sequence: CASSLGAGYQETQYF. The CDR3 bases are TGTGCCAGCAGCTTGGGGGCTGGGTACCAAGAGACCCAGTACTTC.

V is TRBV5-1 and J is TRBJ2-7; D is undetermined. The CDR3 runs to 13 residues. Germline assignment: CDR1 SGHRS and CDR2 YFSETQ. Trimming left V 4 bases short and J 9 bases short, with 17 bases between. The CDR3 spells CASSPTFPGGQYF. CDR3 nucleotides: TGCGCCAGCAGCCCAACCTTTCCTGGCGGGCAGTACTTC.

This chain links TRBV19 with TRBJ1-2, with D possibly matching TRBD1 (6 bases). CDR3 length equals 15 residues. CDR1 and CDR2 (germline): LNHDA, SQIVND (reference sequence). V was clipped by 6 bases and J by 7 bases, with 21 bases between them. Here the CDR3 DNA reads TGTGCCAGTAGAGCGTGGTCGACAGGTGAGGCTGGCTACACCTTC. Translated: CASRAWSTGEAGYTF.

The chain carries TRBV5-1 and TRBJ1-4; 7 positions match TRBD1. The V gene end was trimmed by 1 base and the J gene end by 6 bases; junction bases not matched to a gene: 6. The CDR3 sequence is 15 residues long. Germline CDR1 and CDR2: SGHRS and YFSETQ. Written as DNA, the CDR3 is TGCGCCAGCAGCTTGTTTCCTGGGACAGATGAAAAACTGTTTTTT. This encodes CASSLFPGTDEKLFF.

The chain uses TRBV5-5 and TRBJ2-5, with 7 bases fitting TRBD1. This CDR3 region has 14 residues. Trimming cost V 4 bases and J 4 bases; bases outside gene matches: 7. Germline assignment: CDR1 SGHKS and CDR2 YYEKEE (reference sequence). Here the CDR3 DNA reads TGTGCCAGCAGCAGCTTAACAGGGGTAGAGACCCAGTACTTC. Its protein is CASSSLTGVETQYF.

The V gene is TRBV10-3, the J gene TRBJ1-1; 8 bases fit TRBD1. The CDR3 is 15 amino acids. Looked up from germline, CDR1 is ENHRY and CDR2 is SYGVKD. The junction had 7 bases not matched to a gene; V was cut back by 4 bases and J by 3 bases. The CDR3 here is CAISGTGGEYTEAFF. Written as DNA, the CDR3 is TGTGCCATCAGTGGTACAGGGGGAGAGTACACTGAAGCTTTCTTT.

This chain links TRBV9 with TRBJ2-2; the D gene is possibly TRBD2 (6 bases). The V gene lost 0 bases and the J gene lost 0 bases, with 12 bases spanning the gap. CDR3 size: 17 residues. Germline V gene data show CDR1 as SGDLS and CDR2 as YYNGEE. CDR3 DNA: TGTGCCAGCAGCGTAGTAGGGACTGGCGCGAACACCGGGGAGCTGTTTTTT. Translated: CASSVVGTGANTGELFF.

The chain has TRBV9 and TRBJ2-2, with 8 positions matching TRBD2. CDR1 SGDLS and CDR2 YYNGEE come from the germline V gene. Trimming at V came to 6 bases and at J to 3 bases, leaving 4 bases not matched to a gene. The CDR3 is 14 amino acids. This CDR3 reads CASTRGGHTGELFF. The CDR3 DNA reads as TGTGCCAGCACCCGGGGGGGCCACACCGGGGAGCTGTTTTTT.

Written as DNA, the CDR3 is TGTGCCAGCAGTACGGACAGGGGAGGAGTTGGCTACACCTTC. This translates into CASSTDRGGVGYTF. V usage is TRBV2 and J usage is TRBJ1-2; TRBD1 agrees at 9 bases. With V trimmed by 5 bases and J by 7 bases, 8 bases remained unmatched. The CDR3 spans 14 residues. Germline V gene data show CDR1 as SNHLY and CDR2 as FYNNEI.

The rearrangement joins TRBV5-1 to TRBJ2-3; TRBD1 is a possible D gene (6 bases). CDR3 length equals 14 residues. Germline values: CDR1 SGHRS, CDR2 YFSETQ. V was clipped by 3 bases and J by 3 bases, with 11 bases between them. The CDR3 loop reads CASSSQGTTDTQYF. The CDR3 nucleotides read TGCGCCAGCAGCTCTCAGGGGACGACAGATACGCAGTATTTT.

The chain employs TRBV5-1 and TRBJ2-5; D perhaps matches TRBD1 (6 bases). The CDR3 has 16 amino acids. The V gene lost 0 bases and the J gene lost 4 bases, with 16 bases spanning the gap. Germline V gene sequence: CDR1 SGHRS, CDR2 YFSETQ. CDR3 sequence reads: CASSLALGQIGETQYF. The CDR3 DNA is TGCGCCAGCAGCTTGGCCCTGGGACAAATCGGAGAGACCCAGTACTTC. Full variable domain (missing parts from reference TRBV5-1 and TRBJ2-5): KAGVTQTPRYLIKTRGQQVTLSCSPISGHRSVSWYQQTPGQGLQFLFEYFSETQRNKGNFPGRFSGRQFSNSRSEMNVSTLELGDSALYLCASSLALGQIGETQYFGPGTRLLVL.

This sequence joins TRBV6-6 and TRBJ1-2; D gene uncertain. Germline V gene sequence: CDR1 MNHNY, CDR2 SVGAGI (reference sequence). This CDR3 is 11 amino acids long. V lost 0 bases, J lost 10 bases, and 6 bases lay in between. DNA of the CDR3: TGTGCCAGCAGTTACTCCCGTGTCTACACCTTC. Protein: CASSYSRVYTF.

This clone showed up just once. This chain connects TRBV6-1 to TRBJ1-1; 7 nucleotides line up with TRBD1. Unmatched junction bases numbered 4, after V lost 6 bases and J lost 0 bases. The CDR3 totals 14 residues. Germline V gene data show CDR1 as MNHNS and CDR2 as SASEGT. CDR3 sequence reads: CASSLGQMNTEAFF. In DNA, the CDR3 is TGTGCCAGCAGCCTGGGACAGATGAACACTGAAGCTTTCTTT.

This clone was detected once. The genes are TRBV6-6 and TRBJ1-2; 9 bases line up with TRBD1. This CDR3 region has 16 residues. Germline V gene sequence: CDR1 MNHNY, CDR2 SVGAGI (reference sequence). Trimming removed 5 bases from V and 6 bases from J; junction bases left unmatched: 13. CDR3 nucleotides: TGTGCCAGCAGTAAGGGGACAGGGAATTTTCAGGATGGCTACACCTTC. Encoded protein: CASSKGTGNFQDGYTF.

The chain recombines TRBV19 with TRBJ1-1; possibly TRBD1 for D (6 bases). Trimming stripped 7 bases from V and 5 bases from J, with 20 bases between. Germline CDR1 is LNHDA and CDR2 is SQIVND (reference sequence). CDR3 length equals 15 residues. CDR3 in DNA: TGTGCCAGTACCCCGCCCCAGGGGCGCGGAACTGAAGCTTTCTTT. Protein product: CASTPPQGRGTEAFF.

The J gene is TRBJ2-1, the V gene TRBV2; weak D call: TRBD2 (6 bases). V lost 6 bases and J 10 bases, leaving 13 bases between the germline ends. CDR3 length: 12 amino acids. Germline CDR1 reads SNHLY; CDR2 reads FYNNEI. CDR3 residues: CASSLRGWEQFF. CDR3 nucleotides: TGTGCCAGCAGCCTGCGGGGATGGGAGCAGTTCTTC.

V usage is TRBV5-4 and J usage is TRBJ2-3, with 8 bases fitting TRBD1. CDR1 is SGHNT, CDR2 YYREEE, per germline (reference sequence). The CDR3 spans 16 residues. V gave up 4 bases and J gave up 5 bases; unmatched junction bases: 12. CDR3 DNA: TGTGCCAGCAGCATGCGGATGGGCAGGGGGCGAGATACGCAGTATTTT. Translation: CASSMRMGRGRDTQYF.

This clone has more than one count but fewer than ten. The chain joins TRBV7-3 to TRBJ1-5; 9 nucleotides align to TRBD1. The CDR3 has 16 residues. Germline loops: CDR1 SGHTA, CDR2 FQGTGA. The V segment lost 1 base and the J segment 2 bases; nucleotides outside the gene matches: 3. CDR3 sequence: CASSLRRDRGNQPQHF. In DNA, the CDR3 is TGTGCCAGCAGCTTAAGGAGGGACAGGGGCAATCAGCCCCAGCATTTT.

The chain recombines TRBV19 with TRBJ1-1; 9 bases fit TRBD1. Trimming removed 6 bases from V and 3 bases from J; junction bases left unmatched: 5. CDR3 length: 14 amino acids. Germline V lookup: CDR1 LNHDA, CDR2 SQIVND (reference sequence). CDR3 nucleotide sequence: TGTGCCAGTAGATCGGGACAGGGCTACACTGAAGCTTTCTTT. This sequence encodes CASRSGQGYTEAFF. Based on the CDR3 plus reference TRBV19 and TRBJ1-1, the full variable domain is DGGITQSPKYLFRKEGQNVTLSCEQNLNHDAMYWYRQDPGQGLRLIYYSQIVNDFQKGDIAEGYSVSREKKESFPLTVTSAQKNPTAFYLCASRSGQGYTEAFFGQGTRLTVV.

The J gene is TRBJ2-7, the V gene TRBV18; D not certain. The V gene lost 3 bases and the J gene lost 0 bases, with 6 bases spanning the gap. The CDR3 has 13 amino acids. Germline V gene data show CDR1 as KGHSH and CDR2 as LQKENI. The CDR3 DNA sequence: TGTGCCAGCTCACCGGGCAGCTCCTACGAGCAGTACTTC. This translates into CASSPGSSYEQYF. Full variable domain (rest looked up from reference TRBV18 and TRBJ2-7): NAGVMQNPRHLVRRRGQEARLRCSPMKGHSHVYWYRQLPEEGLKFMVYLQKENIIDESGMPKERFSAEFPKEGPSILRIQQVVRGDSAAYFCASSPGSSYEQYFGPGTRLTVT.

V and J are TRBV20-1 and TRBJ1-2; D is ambiguous. CDR1 DFQATT and CDR2 SNEGSKA come from the germline V gene (reference sequence). Trimming removed 7 bases from V and 2 bases from J, with 8 bases in between. CDR3 size: 11 residues. The CDR3 region has the DNA TGCAGTGTTGGGCAGAACTATGGCTACACCTTC. This codes for CSVGQNYGYTF.

V and J are TRBV19 and TRBJ2-1, with TRBD2 matching 7 bases. This CDR3 is 16 amino acids long. Germline CDR1 LNHDA, CDR2 SQIVND (reference sequence). V was clipped by 5 bases and J by 8 bases; unmatched bases: 15. CDR3 sequence reads: CASSSRAGTKFDEQFF. For the CDR3, the DNA is TGTGCCAGTAGTTCACGCGCCGGGACTAAGTTCGATGAGCAGTTCTTC.

The chain is built from TRBV28 and TRBJ2-5; TRBD1 agrees at 7 bases. The J call may be faulty, since TRBJ2-7 better matches the DNA end. The CDR3 totals 13 residues. From germline, CDR1 is MDHEN and CDR2 SYDVKM. CDR3 coding DNA: TGTGCCAGTGACCCGGGACAGACCAACGAGCAGTACTTC. This codes for CASDPGQTNEQYF.